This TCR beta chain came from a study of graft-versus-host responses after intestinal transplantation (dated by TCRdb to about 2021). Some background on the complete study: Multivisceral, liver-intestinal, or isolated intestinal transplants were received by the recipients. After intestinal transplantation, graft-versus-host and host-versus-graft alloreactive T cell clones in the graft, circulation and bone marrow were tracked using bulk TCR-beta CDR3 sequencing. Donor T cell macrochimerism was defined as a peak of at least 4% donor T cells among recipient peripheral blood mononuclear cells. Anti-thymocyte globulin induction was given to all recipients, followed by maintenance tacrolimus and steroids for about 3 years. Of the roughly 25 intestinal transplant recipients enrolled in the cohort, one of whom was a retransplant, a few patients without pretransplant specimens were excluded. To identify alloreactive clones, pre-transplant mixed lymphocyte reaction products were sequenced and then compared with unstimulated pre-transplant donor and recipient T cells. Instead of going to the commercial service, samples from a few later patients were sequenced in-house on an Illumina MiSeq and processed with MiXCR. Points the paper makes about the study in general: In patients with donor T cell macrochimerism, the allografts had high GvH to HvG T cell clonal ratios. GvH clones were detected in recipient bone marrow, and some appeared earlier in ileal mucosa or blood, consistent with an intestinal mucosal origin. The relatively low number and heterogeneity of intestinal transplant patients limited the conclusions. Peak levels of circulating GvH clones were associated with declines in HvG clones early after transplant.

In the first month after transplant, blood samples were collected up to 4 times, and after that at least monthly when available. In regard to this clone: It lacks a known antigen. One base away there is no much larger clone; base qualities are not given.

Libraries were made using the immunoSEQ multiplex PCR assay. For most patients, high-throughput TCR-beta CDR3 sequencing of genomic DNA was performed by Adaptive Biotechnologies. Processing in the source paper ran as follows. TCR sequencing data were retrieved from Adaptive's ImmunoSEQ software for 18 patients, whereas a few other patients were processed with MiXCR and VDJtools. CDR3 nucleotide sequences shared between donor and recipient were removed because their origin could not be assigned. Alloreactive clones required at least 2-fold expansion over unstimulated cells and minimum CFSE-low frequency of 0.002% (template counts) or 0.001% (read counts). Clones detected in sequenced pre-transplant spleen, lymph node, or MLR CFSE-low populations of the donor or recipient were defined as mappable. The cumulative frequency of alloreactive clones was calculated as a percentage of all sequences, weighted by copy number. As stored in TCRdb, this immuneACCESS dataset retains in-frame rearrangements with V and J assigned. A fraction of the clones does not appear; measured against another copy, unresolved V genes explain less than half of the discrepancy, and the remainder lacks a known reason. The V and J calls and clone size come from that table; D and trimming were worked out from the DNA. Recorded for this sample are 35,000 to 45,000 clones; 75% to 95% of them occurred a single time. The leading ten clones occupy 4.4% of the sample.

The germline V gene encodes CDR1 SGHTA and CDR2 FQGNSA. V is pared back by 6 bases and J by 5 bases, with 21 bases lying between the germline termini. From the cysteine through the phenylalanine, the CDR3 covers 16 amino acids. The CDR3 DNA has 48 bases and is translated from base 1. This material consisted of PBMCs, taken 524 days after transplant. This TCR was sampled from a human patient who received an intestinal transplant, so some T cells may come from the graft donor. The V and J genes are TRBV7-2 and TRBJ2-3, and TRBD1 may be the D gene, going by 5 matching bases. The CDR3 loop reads CASSLVQGLIGDTQYF. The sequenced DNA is TGTGCCAGCAGTCTAGTGCAGGGTTTAATCGGAGATACGCAGTATTTT.